One sample yielded the 5 T cell receptor beta chains listed below, sequenced in a study of blood T cells in healthy people across ages. It was with a sample-barcoded 5' primer and a J-beta primer mix that a second PCR of roughly 7 to 11 cycles was run. Using its own MiXCR run on the 5' RACE reads, TCRdb lists one record per CDR3 protein. The data hold 1.5 million to 2 million distinct CDR3 sequences, with approximately 40% observed a single time. Sample: blood. All receptors come from a human donor in good health.

This clonotype has only a few counts. The chain joins TRBV6-6 to TRBJ2-4; D possibly corresponds to TRBD2 (6 bases). Trimming took off 2 bases at V and 0 bases at J, with 11 bases between the two ends. CDR1 MNHNY and CDR2 SVGAGI come from the germline V gene (reference sequence). This CDR3 is built from 16 residues. The CDR3 nucleotides are TGTGCCAGCAGTTACAAGGGCGGGATAGCCAAAAACATTCAGTACTTC. Amino acid sequence: CASSYKGGIAKNIQYF.

V is TRBV7-9 and J is TRBJ2-5; TRBD1 matches at 7 bases. This CDR3 comprises 16 residues. The V segment lost 6 bases and the J segment 1 base; nucleotides outside the gene matches: 11. Per germline, CDR1 SEHNR and CDR2 FQNEAQ (reference sequence). CDR3 in DNA: TGTGCCAGCAGTTCCACCGGGACAGTGCTCCAAGAGACCCAGTACTTC. Protein: CASSSTGTVLQETQYF.

In this sample, this clonotype turned up a few times. The rearrangement joins TRBV12-3 or TRBV12-4 to TRBJ2-5, with D unresolved. This CDR3 has 16 residues. V lost 5 bases to trimming and J lost 11 bases, with 27 bases between them. The CDR3 nucleotides are TGTGCCAGCAGTCCCCCGTTGGGGATTTCTTTAGTCCAGCAGTACTTC. Translation: CASSPPLGISLVQQYF.

V is TRBV5-1 and J is TRBJ1-1; D uncertain. The CDR3 runs to 15 residues. Germline-derived CDR1 and CDR2 are SGHRS and YFSETQ. V was pared by 0 bases and J by 6 bases, with 15 bases between. CDR3 region: CASSLGAPSVAEAFF. CDR3 sequence (DNA): TGCGCCAGCAGCTTGGGGGCCCCAAGTGTCGCTGAAGCTTTCTTT.

This clonotype was seen more than once but under ten times. V gene TRBV9 combines with J gene TRBJ2-1; 8 bases align to TRBD1. The V segment lost 0 bases and the J segment 8 bases; nucleotides outside the gene matches: 10. CDR3 length: 16 residues. Per germline, CDR1 SGDLS and CDR2 YYNGEE. The CDR3 loop is CASSVGTGTYGDEQFF. CDR3 nucleotides: TGTGCCAGCAGCGTAGGGACAGGGACCTATGGGGATGAGCAGTTCTTC.